Included here is one T cell receptor (beta chain) sequence, with context. The antigen is unknown. These data come from a study of CD8+ T cells in alopecia areata. General study findings and limits: Clarity of TCR sharing across patients fell short of that in mice, possibly HLA-related.

A FACSAria was used to sort CD4+ and CD8+ T cells. These cells came from PBMCs. Between the trimmed V and J ends, which lost 6 bases and 7 bases, there was a span of 12 bases. Germline CDR1 is SQVTM and CDR2 is ANQGSEA. This CDR3 contains 12 residues. Extracted RNA was reverse transcribed into cDNA, the sequencing template. Clones were sequenced by immunoSEQ multiplex PCR, and TCRdb holds only the in-frame ones, with some missing. The sample records 130,000 to 150,000 clones, 51% being singletons. Sequenced material: CD4+ T cells sorted from blood, taken at week 0. The chain is built from TRBV29-1 and TRBJ1-4; D is perhaps TRBD1 (6 bases). This TCR derives from a human donor with alopecia areata. CDR3 nucleotide sequence: TGCAGCGTCTCCACAGGGATTGAAAAACTGTTTTTT. This sequence encodes CSVSTGIEKLFF.